The T cell receptor beta chain described here comes from a study of shared clonotypes between healthy human individuals (dated by TCRdb to 2020 to 2022). For the wider study: A couple of women and three men aged 18 to 49 years were included in the cohort. For each donor, CD4 naive and CD4 memory were each run on three plates, CD8 naive on two plates, and CD8 memory on one plate. The study deeply sequenced blood TCR repertoires of five healthy adults to estimate repertoire size and the extent of clonotype sharing between individuals. To increase sequencing depth and limit assay-specific biases, different laboratories used diverse techniques to prepare libraries and sequence TCR repertoires. Each donor's leukapheresis produced roughly between about 0.8 and 8.9 billion PBMCs.

TCR CDR3 regions were amplified from genomic DNA by multiplex PCR using the deep immunoSEQ assay. For each cell subset, the extracted genomic DNA was distributed evenly across all wells of several immunoSEQ 96-well plates, and each plate served as one replicate. For sorted subsets, each replicate PCR was loaded with roughly 0.2 ug genomic DNA, equivalent to 30,000 or so T cell genomes. Purified libraries were quantified with a Qubit 3.0 fluorometer, sized on a Bioanalyzer 2100, and re-quantified with the KAPA Library Quantification kit. Every immunoSEQ 96-well plate was sequenced on a separate single-read 150-cycle Illumina NextSeq 550 flow cell. The study's processing was this. Because only junctional sequences without quality scores were contained in the immunoSEQ output, filtering matching that applied to full-length reads could not be performed. Sequences were annotated with PyIR, a Python wrapper for IgBLAST v1.9, using IMGT germline references to assign V/J genes and CDR3. Reads were removed for weak V/J assignments (E-value above 1e-6), missing CDR3, stop codons, out-of-frame junctions, or ambiguous translated residues. V3J clonotypes were defined as sequences sharing the same inferred V gene, J gene, and CDR3 amino acid sequence. The percentage overlap between two repertoires was calculated by dividing the number of shared unique clonotypes by the size of the smaller repertoire. RTK rarefaction, the Chao1 estimator, and Recon v2.1 estimates of unobserved clonotypes were used to assess repertoire richness. OLGA was used to compute generation probabilities for all TCRbeta clonotypes that the gDNA method yielded from a few donors. TCRdb limited this immuneACCESS table to in-frame rearrangements with V and J called. A share of clones is missing; checked studies link under half to unresolved V genes, and the rest is unexplained. The V and J calls and clone size were taken over from that table, and D and trimming were inferred from the DNA. The sample table records a few million clones; just over 90% of these occur just once. The ten largest clones add up to about 0.37% of the sample.

With respect to this clone: The specificity of this receptor is unknown. No much larger clonotype is one base removed from it; base qualities were not supplied.

General conclusions and limits of the study: The genetic and exposure-history diversity represented was limited by the small number of donors. Based on pairwise subsampling, the degree of clonotype sharing among donors was expected to be affected by sequencing depth. When several donors were compared, the shared fraction of clonotypes was about 5% for naive CD4, less than 4% for naive CD8, 2% to 2.5% for memory CD4, and 0.4% for memory CD8. Compared with non-shared clonotypes, clonotypes shared by all four sorted-subset donors had higher generation probabilities. Naive subsets generally had larger estimated clonotype richness than memory subsets did. Sampling was restricted to blood, and TCR repertoires in tissues likely differ from the TCR repertoires found in blood. Incomplete sequencing was indicated by rarefaction of sorted-subset datasets, despite the large sequencing depth.

CDR1 is given as MGHDK and CDR2 as SYGVNS, both from the germline V gene. Taken from cysteine to phenylalanine, the CDR3 has 15 residues. Only CDR3 DNA is held: 45 bases, read in frame from base 1. V loses 7 bases of germline sequence and J loses 4 bases, and the interval between the two ends is 19 bases. The donors were healthy, HIV-negative adults who had no recently reported acute infections or vaccinations. Only Caucasian adults living in Nashville, Tennessee, USA were represented among the donors. CD4+ T cells were enriched through magnetic negative selection, after which naive cells were positively selected on CD45RA and the remaining negative fraction served as the memory subset. Blood was collected by leukapheresis, and PBMCs were isolated by Ficoll-Histopaque density gradient centrifugation and then cryopreserved in liquid nitrogen vapor phase. Analytical flow cytometry was used to check the purity and quantity of each magnetically sorted T cell population. Genomic DNA was isolated from each sorted fraction and quantified by UV absorbance on a Nanodrop 2000c.

The V and J genes are TRBV25-1 and TRBJ1-1; tentative D gene TRBD1, with 5 bases matching. This TCR came from a man younger than 35 in good health. Some clones in this sample may be carry-over from other donors' samples. What was sequenced was naive CD4+ T cells from PBMCs. The sample's cell subset or site label, in plain terms: CD45RA+ positively selected. The CDR3 amino acid sequence is: CASTRGGAIATEAFF. In nucleotide form, the sequence is TGTGCCAGCACTCGGGGAGGGGCGATAGCCACTGAAGCTTTCTTT.